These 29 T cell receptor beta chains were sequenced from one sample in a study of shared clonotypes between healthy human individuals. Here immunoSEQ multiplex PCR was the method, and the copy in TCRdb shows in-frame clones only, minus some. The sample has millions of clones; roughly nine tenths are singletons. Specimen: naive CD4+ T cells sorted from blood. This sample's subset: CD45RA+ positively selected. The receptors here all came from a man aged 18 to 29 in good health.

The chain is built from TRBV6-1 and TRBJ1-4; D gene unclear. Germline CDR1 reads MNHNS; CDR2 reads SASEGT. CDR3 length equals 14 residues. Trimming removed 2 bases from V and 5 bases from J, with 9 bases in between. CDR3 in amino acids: CASSEKGRNEKLFF. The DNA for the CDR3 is TGTGCCAGCAGTGAAAAGGGCAGGAATGAAAAACTGTTTTTT.

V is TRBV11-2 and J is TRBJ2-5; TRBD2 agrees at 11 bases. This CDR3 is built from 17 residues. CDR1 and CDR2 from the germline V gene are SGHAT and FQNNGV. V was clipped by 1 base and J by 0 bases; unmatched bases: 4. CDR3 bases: TGTGCCAGCAGCTTAGGGGGACTAGCGGCGTACCAAGAGACCCAGTACTTC. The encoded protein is CASSLGGLAAYQETQYF.

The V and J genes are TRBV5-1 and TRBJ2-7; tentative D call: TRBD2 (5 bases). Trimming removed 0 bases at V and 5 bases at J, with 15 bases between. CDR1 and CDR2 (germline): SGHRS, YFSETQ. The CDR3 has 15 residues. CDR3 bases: TGCGCCAGCAGCTTGGTCACGGACTTCTCTCACGAGCAGTACTTC. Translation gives CASSLVTDFSHEQYF.

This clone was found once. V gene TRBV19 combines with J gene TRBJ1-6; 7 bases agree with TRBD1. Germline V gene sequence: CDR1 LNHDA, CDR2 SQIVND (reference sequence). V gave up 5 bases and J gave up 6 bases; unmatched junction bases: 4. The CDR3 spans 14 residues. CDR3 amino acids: CASSLDRLNSPLHF. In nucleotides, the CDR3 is TGTGCCAGTAGTTTGGACAGGCTTAATTCACCCCTCCACTTT. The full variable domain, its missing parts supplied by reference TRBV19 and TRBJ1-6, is DGGITQSPKYLFRKEGQNVTLSCEQNLNHDAMYWYRQDPGQGLRLIYYSQIVNDFQKGDIAEGYSVSREKKESFPLTVTSAQKNPTAFYLCASSLDRLNSPLHFGNGTRLTVT.

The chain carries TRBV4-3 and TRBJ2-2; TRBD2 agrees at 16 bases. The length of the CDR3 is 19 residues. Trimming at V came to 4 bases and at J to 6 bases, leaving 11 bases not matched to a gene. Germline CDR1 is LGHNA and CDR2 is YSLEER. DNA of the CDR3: TGCGCCAGCAGCCTCGAAGAGGGACTAGCGGGAGGGCACGCCGGGGAGCTGTTTTTT. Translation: CASSLEEGLAGGHAGELFF.

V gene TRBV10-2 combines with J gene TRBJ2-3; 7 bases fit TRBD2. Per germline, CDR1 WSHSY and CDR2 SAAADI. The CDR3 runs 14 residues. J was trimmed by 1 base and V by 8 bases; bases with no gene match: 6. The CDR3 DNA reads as TGCGCCAGCGGCGGGACTACCGGCACAGATACGCAGTATTTT. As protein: CASGGTTGTDTQYF.

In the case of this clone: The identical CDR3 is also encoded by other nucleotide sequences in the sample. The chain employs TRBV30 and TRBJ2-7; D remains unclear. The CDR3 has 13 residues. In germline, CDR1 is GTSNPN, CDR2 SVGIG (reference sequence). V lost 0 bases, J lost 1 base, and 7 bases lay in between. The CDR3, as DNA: TGTGCCTGGAGTGTAGGGCCTTCCTACGAGCAGTACTTC. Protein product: CAWSVGPSYEQYF.

The CDR3 bases are TGTGCCAGCAGCTTAGTGGTGAAACAGGGAATGAATCAGCCCCAGCATTTT. This codes for CASSLVVKQGMNQPQHF. This chain uses TRBV7-9 with TRBJ1-5, with D possibly being TRBD1 (6 bases). Germline V gives CDR1 SEHNR, CDR2 FQNEAQ (reference sequence). The V and J ends lost 1 base and 4 bases respectively, with 17 bases between them. The CDR3 extends over 17 amino acids.

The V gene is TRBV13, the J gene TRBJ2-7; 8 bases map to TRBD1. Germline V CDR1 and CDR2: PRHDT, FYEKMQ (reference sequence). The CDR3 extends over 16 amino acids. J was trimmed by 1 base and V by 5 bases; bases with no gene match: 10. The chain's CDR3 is CASSPLGTGISYEQYF. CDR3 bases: TGTGCCAGCAGCCCACTCGGGACAGGTATTTCCTACGAGCAGTACTTC.

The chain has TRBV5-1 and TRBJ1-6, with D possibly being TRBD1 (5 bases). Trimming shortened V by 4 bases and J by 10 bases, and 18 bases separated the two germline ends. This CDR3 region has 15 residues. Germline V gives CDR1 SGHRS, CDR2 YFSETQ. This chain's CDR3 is CASSLSPGAESPLHF. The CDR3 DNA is TGCGCCAGCAGCCTATCGCCCGGGGCAGAATCACCCCTCCACTTT. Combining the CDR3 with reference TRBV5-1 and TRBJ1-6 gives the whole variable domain KAGVTQTPRYLIKTRGQQVTLSCSPISGHRSVSWYQQTPGQGLQFLFEYFSETQRNKGNFPGRFSGRQFSNSRSEMNVSTLELGDSALYLCASSLSPGAESPLHFGNGTRLTVT.

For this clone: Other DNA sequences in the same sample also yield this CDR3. CDR3 sequence: CASSGRAETQYF. The CDR3 DNA reads TGTGCCAGCAGTGGTAGAGCAGAGACCCAGTACTTC. The chain uses TRBV2 and TRBJ2-5, with D uncertain. The CDR3 extends over 12 amino acids. Trimming cost V 4 bases and J 4 bases, with 7 bases left between them. The germline V gene has CDR1 SNHLY and CDR2 FYNNEI.

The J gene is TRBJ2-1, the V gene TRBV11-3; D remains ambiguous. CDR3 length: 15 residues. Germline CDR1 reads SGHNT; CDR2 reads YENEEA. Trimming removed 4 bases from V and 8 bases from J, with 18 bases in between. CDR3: CASSYRPSTQYEQFF. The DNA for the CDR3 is TGTGCCAGCAGCTACAGACCCTCTACACAATATGAGCAGTTCTTC.

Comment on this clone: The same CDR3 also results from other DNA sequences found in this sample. The DNA of the CDR3 is TGTGCCAGCAGTGAATTAGATACGCAGTATTTT. Translated: CASSELDTQYF. The genes are TRBV2 and TRBJ2-3; D call uncertain. Germline V gene lookup returns CDR1 SNHLY and CDR2 FYNNEI. V was cut by 2 bases and J by 5 bases, with 2 bases left in between. This CDR3 spans 11 amino acids.

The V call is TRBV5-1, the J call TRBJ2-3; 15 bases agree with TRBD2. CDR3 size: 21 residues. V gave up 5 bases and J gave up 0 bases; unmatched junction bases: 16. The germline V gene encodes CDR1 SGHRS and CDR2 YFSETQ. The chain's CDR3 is CASRASRTSGGAVPSTDTQYF. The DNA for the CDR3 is TGCGCCAGCAGAGCCTCTCGGACTAGCGGGGGGGCTGTGCCTAGCACAGATACGCAGTATTTT.

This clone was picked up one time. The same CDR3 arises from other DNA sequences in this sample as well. CDR3 nucleotides: TGCGCCAGCAGCTTGGCGCCAGGTGACTATGGCTACACCTTC. This sequence encodes CASSLAPGDYGYTF. This chain connects TRBV5-1 to TRBJ1-2; D gene unclear. Trimming pared 0 bases from V and 3 bases from J, leaving 9 bases between. This CDR3 spans 14 amino acids. Germline lookup yields CDR1 SGHRS and CDR2 YFSETQ.

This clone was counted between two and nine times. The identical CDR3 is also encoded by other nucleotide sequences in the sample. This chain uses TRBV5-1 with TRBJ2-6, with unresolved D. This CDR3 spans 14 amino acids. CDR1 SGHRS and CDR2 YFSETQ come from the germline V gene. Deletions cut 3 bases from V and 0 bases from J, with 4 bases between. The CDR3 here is CASSSSSGANVLTF. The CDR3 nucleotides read TGCGCCAGCAGCTCCAGCTCTGGGGCCAACGTCCTGACTTTC.

The CDR3 DNA is TGCGCCAGCAGCCGGAGAAGGGCCGGGACTAGCGGGGGGAACACCGGGGAGCTGTTTTTT. Translated, it gives CASSRRRAGTSGGNTGELFF. The rearrangement joins TRBV5-1 to TRBJ2-2, with 14 bases identical to TRBD2. The germline CDR1 and CDR2 sequences are SGHRS and YFSETQ. CDR3 length: 20 amino acids. The J segment lost 1 base and the V segment lost 4 bases, leaving 12 bases of the junction unmatched.

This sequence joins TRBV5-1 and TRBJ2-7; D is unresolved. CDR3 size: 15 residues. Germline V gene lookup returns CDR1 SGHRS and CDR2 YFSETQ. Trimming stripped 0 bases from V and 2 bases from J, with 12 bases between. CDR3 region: CASSLGSVFPYEQYF. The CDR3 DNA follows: TGCGCCAGCAGCTTGGGGTCCGTGTTTCCCTACGAGCAGTACTTC.

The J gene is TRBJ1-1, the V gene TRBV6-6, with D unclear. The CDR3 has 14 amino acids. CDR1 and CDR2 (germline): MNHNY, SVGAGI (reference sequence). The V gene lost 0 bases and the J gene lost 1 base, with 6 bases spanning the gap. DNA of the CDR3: TGTGCCAGCAGTTACTCGTCCAAGAACACTGAAGCTTTCTTT. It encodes CASSYSSKNTEAFF.

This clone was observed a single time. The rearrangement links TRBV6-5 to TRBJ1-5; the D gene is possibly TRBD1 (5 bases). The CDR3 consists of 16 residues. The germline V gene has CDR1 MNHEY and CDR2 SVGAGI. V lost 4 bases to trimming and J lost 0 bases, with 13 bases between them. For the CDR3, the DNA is TGTGCCAGCAGTTCCCGGGACGTCGATAGCAATCAGCCCCAGCATTTT. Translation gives CASSSRDVDSNQPQHF.

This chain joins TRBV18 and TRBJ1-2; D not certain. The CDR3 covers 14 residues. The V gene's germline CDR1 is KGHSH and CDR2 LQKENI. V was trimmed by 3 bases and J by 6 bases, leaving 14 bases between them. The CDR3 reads CASSPQKGLHGYTF. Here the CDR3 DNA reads TGTGCCAGCTCACCGCAGAAGGGTTTGCATGGCTACACCTTC.

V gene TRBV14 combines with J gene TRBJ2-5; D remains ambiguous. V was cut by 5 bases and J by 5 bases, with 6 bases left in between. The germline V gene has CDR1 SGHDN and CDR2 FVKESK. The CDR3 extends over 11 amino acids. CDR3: CASSSSETQYF. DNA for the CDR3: TGTGCCAGCAGCTCATCGGAGACCCAGTACTTC.

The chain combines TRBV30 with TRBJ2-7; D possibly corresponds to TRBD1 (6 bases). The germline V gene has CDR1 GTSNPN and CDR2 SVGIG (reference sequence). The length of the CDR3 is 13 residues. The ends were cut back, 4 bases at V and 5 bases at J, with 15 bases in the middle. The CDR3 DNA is TGTGCCTGGAATCACAGGGCCCCCGACGAGCAGTACTTC. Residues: CAWNHRAPDEQYF.

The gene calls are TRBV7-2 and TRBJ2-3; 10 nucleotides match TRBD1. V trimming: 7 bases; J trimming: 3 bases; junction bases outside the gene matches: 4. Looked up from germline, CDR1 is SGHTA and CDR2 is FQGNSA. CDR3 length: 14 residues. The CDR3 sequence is CASKRDRGTDTQYF. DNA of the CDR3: TGTGCCAGCAAAAGGGACAGGGGAACAGATACGCAGTATTTT.

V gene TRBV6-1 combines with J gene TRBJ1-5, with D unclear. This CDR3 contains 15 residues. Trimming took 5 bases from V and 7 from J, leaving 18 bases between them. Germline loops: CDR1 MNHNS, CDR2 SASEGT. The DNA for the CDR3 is TGTGCCAGCAGTAAAACCCCCCTAAATGGGCAGCCCCAGCATTTT. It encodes CASSKTPLNGQPQHF.

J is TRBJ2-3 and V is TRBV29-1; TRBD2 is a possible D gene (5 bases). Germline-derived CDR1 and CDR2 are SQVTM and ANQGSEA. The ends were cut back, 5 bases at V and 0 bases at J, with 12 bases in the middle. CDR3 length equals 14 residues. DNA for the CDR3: TGCAGCGTTAAACCAAGACTAAGCACAGATACGCAGTATTTT. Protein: CSVKPRLSTDTQYF.

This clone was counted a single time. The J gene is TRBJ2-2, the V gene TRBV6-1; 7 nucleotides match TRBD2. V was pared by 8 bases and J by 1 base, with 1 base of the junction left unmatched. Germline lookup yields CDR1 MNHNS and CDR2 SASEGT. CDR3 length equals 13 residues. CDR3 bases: TGTGCCAGCGAGCGGGGGAACACCGGGGAGCTGTTTTTT. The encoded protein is CASERGNTGELFF.

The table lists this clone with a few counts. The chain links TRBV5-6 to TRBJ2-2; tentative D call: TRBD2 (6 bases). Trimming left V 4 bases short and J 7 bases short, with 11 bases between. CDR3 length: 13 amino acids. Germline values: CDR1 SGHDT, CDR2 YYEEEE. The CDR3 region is CASSLAGIGELFF. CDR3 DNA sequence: TGTGCCAGCAGCCTCGCGGGGATCGGGGAGCTGTTTTTT. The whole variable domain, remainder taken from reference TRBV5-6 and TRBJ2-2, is DAGVTQSPTHLIKTRGQQVTLRCSPKSGHDTVSWYQQALGQGPQFIFQYYEEEERQRGNFPDRFSGHQFPNYSSELNVNALLLGDSALYLCASSLAGIGELFFGEGSRLTVL.

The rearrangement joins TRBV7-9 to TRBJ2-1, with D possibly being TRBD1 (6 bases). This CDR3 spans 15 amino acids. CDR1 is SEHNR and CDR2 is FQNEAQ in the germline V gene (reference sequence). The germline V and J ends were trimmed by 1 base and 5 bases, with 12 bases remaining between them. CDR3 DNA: TGTGCCAGCAGCTTAGATGGCAGGGGACACAATGAGCAGTTCTTC. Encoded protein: CASSLDGRGHNEQFF.